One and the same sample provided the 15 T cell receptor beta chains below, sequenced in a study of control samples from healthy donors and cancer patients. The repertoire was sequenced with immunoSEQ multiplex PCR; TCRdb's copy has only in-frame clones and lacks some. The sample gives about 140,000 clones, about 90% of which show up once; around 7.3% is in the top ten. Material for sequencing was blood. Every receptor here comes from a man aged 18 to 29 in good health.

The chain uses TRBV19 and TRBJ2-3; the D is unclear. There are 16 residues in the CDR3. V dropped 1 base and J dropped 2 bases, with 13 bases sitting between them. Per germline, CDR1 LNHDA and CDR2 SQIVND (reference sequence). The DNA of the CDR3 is TGTGCCAGTAGTATAGTCGGACGGATGAACACAGATACGCAGTATTTT. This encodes CASSIVGRMNTDTQYF.

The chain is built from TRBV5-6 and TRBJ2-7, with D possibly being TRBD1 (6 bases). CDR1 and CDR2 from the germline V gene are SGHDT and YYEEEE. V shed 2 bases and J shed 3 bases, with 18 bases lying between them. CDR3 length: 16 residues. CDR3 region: CASSFLRDTLLYEQYF. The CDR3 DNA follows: TGTGCCAGCAGCTTCCTCCGGGACACGCTACTCTACGAGCAGTACTTC.

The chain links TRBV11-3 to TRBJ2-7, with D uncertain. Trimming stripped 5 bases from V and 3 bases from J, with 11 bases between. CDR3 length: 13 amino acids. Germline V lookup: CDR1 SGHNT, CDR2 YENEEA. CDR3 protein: CASSPFRNYEQYF. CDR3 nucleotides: TGTGCCAGCAGCCCCTTTAGAAACTACGAGCAGTACTTC.

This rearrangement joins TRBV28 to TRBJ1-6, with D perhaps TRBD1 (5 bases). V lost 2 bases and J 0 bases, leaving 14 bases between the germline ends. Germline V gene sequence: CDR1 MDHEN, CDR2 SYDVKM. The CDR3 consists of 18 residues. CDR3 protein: CASSLGAGASSYNSPLHF. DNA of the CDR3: TGTGCCAGCAGTTTAGGGGCCGGGGCGAGCTCCTATAATTCACCCCTCCACTTT.

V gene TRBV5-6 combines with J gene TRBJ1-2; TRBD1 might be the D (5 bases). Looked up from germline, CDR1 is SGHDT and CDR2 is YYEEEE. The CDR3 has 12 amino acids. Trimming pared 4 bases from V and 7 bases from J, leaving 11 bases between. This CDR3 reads CASSLGHGGYTF. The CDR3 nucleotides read TGTGCCAGCAGCCTCGGACATGGTGGCTACACCTTC.

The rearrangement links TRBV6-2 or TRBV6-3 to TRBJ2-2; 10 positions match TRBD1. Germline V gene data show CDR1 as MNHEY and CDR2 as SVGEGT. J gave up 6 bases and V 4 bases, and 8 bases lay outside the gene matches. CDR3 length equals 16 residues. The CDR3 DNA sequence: TGTGCCAGCAGTTGGACAGGGGGTTTATTGTCCGGGGAGCTGTTTTTT. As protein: CASSWTGGLLSGELFF.

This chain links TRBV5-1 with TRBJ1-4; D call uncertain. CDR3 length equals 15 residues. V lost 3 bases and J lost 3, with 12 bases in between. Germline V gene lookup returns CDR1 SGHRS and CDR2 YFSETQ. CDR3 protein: CASSSPTGANEKLFF. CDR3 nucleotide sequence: TGCGCCAGCAGCTCCCCAACCGGGGCTAATGAAAAACTGTTTTTT. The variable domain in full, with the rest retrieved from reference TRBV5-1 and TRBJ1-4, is KAGVTQTPRYLIKTRGQQVTLSCSPISGHRSVSWYQQTPGQGLQFLFEYFSETQRNKGNFPGRFSGRQFSNSRSEMNVSTLELGDSALYLCASSSPTGANEKLFFGSGTQLSVL.

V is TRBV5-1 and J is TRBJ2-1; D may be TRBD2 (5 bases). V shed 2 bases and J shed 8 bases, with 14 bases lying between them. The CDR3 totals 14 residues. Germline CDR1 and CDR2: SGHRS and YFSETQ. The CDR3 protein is CASSLSRGRHEQFF. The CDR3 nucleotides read TGCGCCAGCAGCTTATCCCGGGGAAGGCATGAGCAGTTCTTC.

CDR3 amino acids: CASTSDGTPSTDTQYF. CDR3 bases: TGTGCCAGCACCTCCGACGGGACACCTAGCACAGATACGCAGTATTTT. This chain links TRBV7-9 with TRBJ2-3; perhaps TRBD1 as D (6 bases). The CDR3 covers 16 residues. Germline-derived CDR1 and CDR2 are SEHNR and FQNEAQ (reference sequence). V was pared by 7 bases and J by 0 bases, with 17 bases between. Full variable domain (rest looked up from reference TRBV7-9 and TRBJ2-3): DTGVSQNPRHKITKRGQNVTFRCDPISEHNRLYWYRQTLGQGPEFLTYFQNEAQLEKSRLLSDRFSAERPKGSFSTLEIQRTEQGDSAMYLCASTSDGTPSTDTQYFGPGTRLTVL.

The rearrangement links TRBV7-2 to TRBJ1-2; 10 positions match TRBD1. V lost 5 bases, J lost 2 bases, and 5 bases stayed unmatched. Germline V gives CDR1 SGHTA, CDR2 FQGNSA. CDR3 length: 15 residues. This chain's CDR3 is CASSPPGQGNYGYTF. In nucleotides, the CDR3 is TGTGCCAGCAGCCCACCGGGACAGGGGAACTATGGCTACACCTTC.

This chain's CDR3 is CASSLEATGTRYF. As DNA, the CDR3 is TGTGCCAGCAGCTTAGAGGCCACCGGGACACGGTACTTC. This rearrangement joins TRBV7-2 to TRBJ2-7; maybe TRBD1 (6 bases). The germline V and J ends were trimmed by 1 base and 12 bases, with 16 bases remaining between them. This CDR3 contains 13 residues. In germline, CDR1 is SGHTA, CDR2 FQGNSA.

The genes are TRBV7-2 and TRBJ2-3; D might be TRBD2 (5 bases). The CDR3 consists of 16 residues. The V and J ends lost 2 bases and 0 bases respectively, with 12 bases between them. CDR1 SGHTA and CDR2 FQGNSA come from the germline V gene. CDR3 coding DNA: TGTGCCAGCAGCTTATTTTCCGGAGGTAGCACAGATACGCAGTATTTT. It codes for CASSLFSGGSTDTQYF.

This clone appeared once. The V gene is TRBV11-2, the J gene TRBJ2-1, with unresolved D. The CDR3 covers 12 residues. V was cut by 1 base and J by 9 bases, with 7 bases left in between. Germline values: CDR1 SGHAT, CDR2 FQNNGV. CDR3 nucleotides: TGTGCCAGCAGCTTAGGGTCACGTGAGCAGTTCTTC. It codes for CASSLGSREQFF.

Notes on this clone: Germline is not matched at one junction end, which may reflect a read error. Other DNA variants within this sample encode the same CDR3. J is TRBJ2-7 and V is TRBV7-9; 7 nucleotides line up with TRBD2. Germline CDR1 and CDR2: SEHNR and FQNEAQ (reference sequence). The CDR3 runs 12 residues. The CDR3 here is CASSLAGGEQYF. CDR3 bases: TGTGCCAGCAGTTTAGCGGGTGGTGAGCAGTACTTC.

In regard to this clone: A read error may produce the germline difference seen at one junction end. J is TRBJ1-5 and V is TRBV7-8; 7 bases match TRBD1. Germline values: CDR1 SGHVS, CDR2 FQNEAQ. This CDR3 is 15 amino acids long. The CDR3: CVSSSQGLTDQPQHF. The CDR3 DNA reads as TGTGTCAGCAGCTCACAGGGGTTAACCGATCAGCCCCAGCATTTT.